The source of this T cell receptor beta chain is a study of T cells in Graves' hyperthyroidism and ophthalmopathy. Notes on the study in general: Separating ophthalmopathy from stable hyperthyroidism was achieved by a 13 V-J model.

Researchers took RNA transcripts and amplified the TCR beta CDR3 regions from them. A first-round RT-PCR of the TCR CDR3 used the HTBI primer set. TCRdb processed the multiplex PCR reads anew with MiXCR; each CDR3 protein has one entry. The sample lists 500,000 to 600,000 distinct CDR3 sequences, 35% to 55% occurring once. In the case of this clonotype: Its antigen is still unknown.

Uncontrolled infection, other autoimmune disease, pregnancy and lactation each barred patients from inclusion. This receptor was obtained from an adult woman with Graves' disease, either hyperthyroidism or ophthalmopathy (not recorded which). The sequencing sample was made of peripheral blood or thyroid tissue (not recorded which).

The CDR3 DNA sequence: TGCGCCAGCAGCTTGGAGGGCATAGGAGGGGATACGCAGTATTTT. As protein: CASSLEGIGGDTQYF. The V and J genes are TRBV5-1 and TRBJ2-3; D is perhaps TRBD2 (6 bases). The CDR3 is 15 residues long. Deletions cut 0 bases from V and 6 bases from J, with 14 bases between. The V gene's germline CDR1 is SGHRS and CDR2 YFSETQ.